This is a list of T cell receptor beta chains from one sample in a study of a mutant IDH1 vaccine in newly diagnosed glioma. Their target antigens are unknown. The protocol was immunoSEQ multiplex PCR, while the TCRdb copy is restricted to in-frame clones and leaves out a portion. The repertoire consists of about 21,000 clones, with roughly 90% occurring once and the leading ten covering 5.7%. Specimen: PBMCs, collected from a glioma patient whose treatment included an IDH1 peptide vaccine. The receptor source for this set is a woman in her forties with glioma. Both conserved end residues are part of each CDR3. The D gene is left open where the match is weak. Some rows have no size entry. The others give once, few or many, or a class for an expanded clone.

clone size	J gene	D gene	V gene	CDR3 DNA	CDR3 protein
.	TRBJ1-1	.	TRBV6-5	TGTGCCAGCAACCGGGCCCAGAACACTGAAGCTTTCTTT	CASNRAQNTEAFF
.	TRBJ1-2	.	TRBV6-5	TGTGCCAGCAGTTACTCGGCAGGCCGGGGCTACACCTTC	CASSYSAGRGYTF
.	TRBJ1-5	.	TRBV9	TGTGCCAGCAGCGTAGGGGCAGGGGCTGGTGTCAATCAGCCCCAGCATTTT	CASSVGAGAGVNQPQHF
.	TRBJ2-2	.	TRBV29-1	TGCAGCGTCGAAGCGGACACCGGGGAGCTGTTTTTT	CSVEADTGELFF
.	TRBJ1-1	TRBD1	TRBV4-1	TGCGCCAGCAGCCAAGACTCAGGGGGCGCAGTTAGAGCTTTCTTT	CASSQDSGGAVRAFF
.	TRBJ2-1	.	TRBV5-1	TGCGCCAGCAGCTTGGAGTGGGTTAGTCAAGGTGAGCAGTTCTTC	CASSLEWVSQGEQFF
.	TRBJ2-3	.	TRBV7-8	TGTGCCAGCAGCTCATCCCGTGATACGCAGTATTTT	CASSSSRDTQYF
.	TRBJ2-3	TRBD1	TRBV2	TGTGCCAGCGCGGGACAGGGGGCGGGAGATACGCAGTATTTT	CASAGQGAGDTQYF
.	TRBJ1-3	.	TRBV15	TGTGCCACCAGCATGGACAGTGCCTCTGGAAACACCATATATTTT	CATSMDSASGNTIYF
once	TRBJ2-5	TRBD2	TRBV18	TGTGCCAGCTCCCTGACCTTGGGACTAGCGGGGCCAGAGACCCAGTACTTC	CASSLTLGLAGPETQYF
few	TRBJ1-4	.	TRBV4-2	TGTGCCAGCAGCCAAGGTTTGGCCGGGGGAAGGGATAAACTGTTTTTT	CASSQGLAGGRDKLFF
.	TRBJ1-4	.	TRBV19	TGTGCCAGTAGCCGGGACGGCCGCACAACTAATGAAAAACTGTTTTTT	CASSRDGRTTNEKLFF
once	TRBJ2-7	TRBD1	TRBV19	TGTGCCAGTAACCCGGGACAGTCCTACGAGCAGTACTTC	CASNPGQSYEQYF
.	TRBJ1-1	.	TRBV6-5	TGTGCCAGCAGTTTGGGGGGGAACACTGAAGCTTTCTTT	CASSLGGNTEAFF
.	TRBJ1-1	.	TRBV5-5	TGTGCCAGCAGCTTGGAGGGGGTTTACACTGAAGCTTTCTTT	CASSLEGVYTEAFF
.	TRBJ1-5	.	TRBV10-3	TGTGCCACCAGATCCCCGGGAGGACAGAGCAATCAGCCCCAGCATTTT	CATRSPGGQSNQPQHF
.	TRBJ2-1	.	TRBV29-1	TGCAGCGTTGAAGATGGTGGTGGGTGGGGTCCCAATGAGCAGTTCTTC	CSVEDGGGWGPNEQFF
.	TRBJ2-3	TRBD2	TRBV10-2	TGCGCCAGCAGTAGCGGGGGCACAGATACGCAGTATTTT	CASSSGGTDTQYF
.	TRBJ2-3	.	TRBV7-8	TGTGCCAGCAGCTTAGTACTGGACCTCACAGATACGCAGTATTTT	CASSLVLDLTDTQYF
few	TRBJ2-1	.	TRBV18	TGTGCCAGCTCACCATCCTTGGGAGGAGGCAATGAGCAGTTCTTC	CASSPSLGGGNEQFF
.	TRBJ2-1	.	TRBV30	TGTGCCTGGAGCCCAGGGACGCAGAATGAGCAGTTCTTC	CAWSPGTQNEQFF
.	TRBJ1-4	.	TRBV7-2	TGTGCCAGCAGTAGGAGCGGGGTAGAAAAACTGTTTTTT	CASSRSGVEKLFF
.	TRBJ1-4	TRBD1	TRBV4-1	TGCGCCAGCAGCCAAGGTACAGGGGTGCGTCCTAATGAAAAACTGTTTTTT	CASSQGTGVRPNEKLFF
.	TRBJ1-1	TRBD1	TRBV29-1	TGCAGCGCAGGGGGCTCGGTCACTGAAGCTTTCTTT	CSAGGSVTEAFF
.	TRBJ2-1	.	TRBV27	TGTGCCAGCACCCGGGGCGGGCCCTACAATGAGCAGTTCTTC	CASTRGGPYNEQFF
.	TRBJ1-3	.	TRBV30	TGTGCCTGGAGCACCTATCTGGGGGCGCGTGGAAACACCATATATTTT	CAWSTYLGARGNTIYF
.	TRBJ1-1	.	TRBV2	TGTGCCAGCAGAATGACAGTTAACACTGAAGCTTTCTTT	CASRMTVNTEAFF
.	TRBJ2-7	.	TRBV14	TGTGCCAGCAGCCCCGGGACCCAGGCTGTCCAGCAGTACTTC	CASSPGTQAVQQYF
.	TRBJ1-5	.	TRBV4-3	TGCGCCAGCAGCCAAGATTGGGGGAATGGCAATCAGCCCCAGCATTTT	CASSQDWGNGNQPQHF
.	TRBJ1-1	.	TRBV7-9	TGTGCCAGCAGGCCCGGGGCAAACACTGAAGCTTTCTTT	CASRPGANTEAFF
.	TRBJ1-3	.	TRBV2	TGTGCCAGCGGGGGACTGTGGGGAAACACCATATATTTT	CASGGLWGNTIYF
few	TRBJ1-3	.	TRBV29-1	TGCAGCGTGAAGGAGGGGACTGGAAACACCATATATTTT	CSVKEGTGNTIYF
.	TRBJ1-1	.	TRBV5-1	TGCGCCAGCAGCTTGGAAGGCAGGACGAACACTGAAGCTTTCTTT	CASSLEGRTNTEAFF
.	TRBJ1-2	TRBD1	TRBV9	TGTGCCAGCAGCGTAGGGGACAGGCCTATATCTGGCTACACCTTC	CASSVGDRPISGYTF
.	TRBJ1-3	.	TRBV5-1	TGCGCCAGCAGCTCCGCCGGGGCCGACTCTGGAAACACCATATATTTT	CASSSAGADSGNTIYF
once	TRBJ2-7	.	TRBV6-5	TGTGCCAGCAGTTACTCCACAGGGAACTACGAGCAGTACTTC	CASSYSTGNYEQYF
few	TRBJ2-2	TRBD1	TRBV6-1	TGTGCCAGCAGTTCGACAGGGACCACCGGGGAGCTGTTTTTT	CASSSTGTTGELFF
.	TRBJ2-7	.	TRBV13	TGTGCCAGCAGCTTCCGTCGAGCCGGTACCTACGAGCAGTACTTC	CASSFRRAGTYEQYF
.	TRBJ1-6	TRBD1	TRBV4-2	TGTGCCAGCAGCCACCCCCAGGGGGCTAATTCACCCCTCCACTTT	CASSHPQGANSPLHF
.	TRBJ1-1	.	TRBV18	TGTGCCAGCTCACCAGGCGGCAGGGCCACTTGGGCTTTCTTT	CASSPGGRATWAFF
.	TRBJ1-2	.	TRBV10-3	TGTGCCATCAGAGACAGCCTCTTCTATGGCTACACCTTC	CAIRDSLFYGYTF
.	TRBJ1-1	.	TRBV14	TGTGCCAGCAGCCACCGACAGCCAAACACTGAAGCTTTCTTT	CASSHRQPNTEAFF
.	TRBJ2-6	.	TRBV28	TGTGCCAGCAGCCGAGACCAGGACTTATTCTCTGGGGCCAACGTCCTGACTTTC	CASSRDQDLFSGANVLTF
few	TRBJ1-2	.	TRBV10-2	TGCGCCAGCAGTGGGGACCCAGCAGTTGGCTACACCTTC	CASSGDPAVGYTF
.	TRBJ1-2	.	TRBV4-1	TGCGCCAGCAGCCAAGGAGCAGGCCCCTATGGCTACACCTTC	CASSQGAGPYGYTF
once	TRBJ1-5	TRBD1	TRBV29-1	TGCAGCGTGTCCACAGGGGGGGGCAATCAGCCCCAGCATTTT	CSVSTGGGNQPQHF
.	TRBJ2-7	.	TRBV7-8	TGTGCCAGCAGCCGCACCTCGTCCTACGAGCAGTACTTC	CASSRTSSYEQYF
few	TRBJ1-3	.	TRBV5-5	TGTGCCAGCAGCGTAGACCCTGGAAACACCATATATTTT	CASSVDPGNTIYF
once	TRBJ1-3	TRBD1	TRBV2	TGTGCCAGCAGCGTTTACCGGGACAGGTGGATCTCTGGAAACACCATATATTTT	CASSVYRDRWISGNTIYF
.	TRBJ2-1	TRBD2	TRBV4-3	TGCGCCAGCAGCCAGGGACTAGCGGGGCCCGATGAGCAGTTCTTC	CASSQGLAGPDEQFF
.	TRBJ1-6	.	TRBV6-5	TGTGCCAGCAGGCCAGTCGCAGGGTCGAATTCACCCCTCCACTTT	CASRPVAGSNSPLHF